The 20 T cell receptor beta chains presented below share a single source sample, sequenced in a study of blood T cells in healthy people across ages. Using a J-beta primer mix together with a sample-barcoded 5' primer, a second PCR was run for about 7 to 12 cycles. TCRdb re-called the 5' RACE reads with MiXCR, one entry per CDR3 protein. The repertoire holds hundreds of thousands of distinct CDR3 sequences, over 45% seen once, with 22% in the top ten. The specimen sequenced was blood. All receptors derive from a man aged 25 to 45 in good health.

This clonotype was observed a few times. This sequence joins TRBV12-3 or TRBV12-4 and TRBJ1-6, with 7 bases matching TRBD1. There are 14 residues in the CDR3. Trimming took 6 bases from V and 7 from J; bases not matched to a gene: 6. CDR3 DNA: TGTGCCAGCAGAGCCCCAGGGGGGAATTCACCCCTCCACTTT. Protein sequence: CASRAPGGNSPLHF.

The chain recombines TRBV27 with TRBJ1-6; D gene uncertain. This CDR3 comprises 16 residues. The V end was cut by 10 bases, the J end by 0 bases, with 16 bases between. Germline CDR1 is MNHEY and CDR2 is SMNVEV (reference sequence). The CDR3 DNA reads as TGTGCCACAGCCCATCAGTATCGCTCCTATAATTCACCCCTCCACTTT. Translated, it gives CATAHQYRSYNSPLHF.

CDR3 sequence: CASSSPDRGFEQYF. CDR3 bases: TGTGCCAGCAGTTCACCCGACAGGGGGTTCGAGCAGTACTTC. This rearrangement joins TRBV27 to TRBJ2-5; 9 positions match TRBD1. With the DNA end fitting TRBJ2-7 better, the J assignment may be wrong. Germline-derived CDR1 and CDR2 are MNHEY and SMNVEV (reference sequence). The length of the CDR3 is 14 residues.

The chain joins TRBV3-1 to TRBJ2-3; D is unclear. This CDR3 contains 18 residues. CDR1 is LGHDT and CDR2 is YNNKEL in the germline V gene (reference sequence). V was cut by 0 bases and J by 2 bases, with 18 bases left in between. CDR3 in DNA: TGTGCCAGCAGCCAAGATCACCCGGCACAGCACTTCACAGATACGCAGTATTTT. It codes for CASSQDHPAQHFTDTQYF.

This clonotype was counted between two and nine times. The chain uses TRBV20-1 and TRBJ2-7, with 9 bases fitting TRBD2. CDR3 length equals 15 residues. Per germline, CDR1 DFQATT and CDR2 SNEGSKA (reference sequence). With V trimmed by 3 bases and J by 3 bases, 9 bases remained unmatched. The CDR3: CSASELAGVNYEQYF. CDR3 in DNA: TGCAGTGCTAGCGAGTTAGCGGGAGTTAACTACGAGCAGTACTTC.

In this sample, this clonotype turned up a few times. The chain carries TRBV6-5 and TRBJ2-1; 8 bases map to TRBD2. J lost 0 bases, V lost 6 bases, and 4 bases had no gene match. This CDR3 comprises 15 residues. Germline V CDR1 and CDR2: MNHEY, SVGAGI. The CDR3, as DNA: TGTGCCAGCAGGCTAAGCGGGAGCTCCTACAATGAGCAGTTCTTC. Translating it yields CASRLSGSSYNEQFF.

This chain connects TRBV7-2 to TRBJ2-3; 9 bases fit TRBD1. The junction had 9 bases not matched to a gene; V was cut back by 2 bases and J by 3 bases. The germline V gene has CDR1 SGHTA and CDR2 FQGNSA. The CDR3 is 17 amino acids. The CDR3 nucleotides read TGTGCCAGCAGCTTAATGGGGGGGACAGGGAGTACAGATACGCAGTATTTT. Protein sequence: CASSLMGGTGSTDTQYF.

This clonotype was counted only a few times. The rearrangement joins TRBV10-3 to TRBJ2-7, with D unclear. The germline V and J ends were trimmed by 7 bases and 1 base, with 17 bases remaining between them. The CDR3 has 15 amino acids. Germline CDR1 is ENHRY and CDR2 is SYGVKD. This CDR3 reads CAIMNPETVSYEQYF. Here the CDR3 DNA reads TGTGCCATCATGAATCCCGAAACAGTTTCCTACGAGCAGTACTTC.

This clonotype was picked up one time. The chain couples TRBV3-1 to TRBJ2-3; 9 bases are a match to TRBD2. Trimming cost V 7 bases and J 0 bases; bases outside gene matches: 11. This CDR3 has 17 residues. Germline loops: CDR1 LGHDT, CDR2 YNNKEL (reference sequence). The CDR3 sequence: CASNLRLAGSSTDTQYF. The DNA for the CDR3 is TGTGCCAGCAATCTGCGGCTAGCGGGGTCTAGCACAGATACGCAGTATTTT.

This clonotype occurred a few times. V gene TRBV4-2 combines with J gene TRBJ2-1, with 7 bases identical to TRBD2. CDR1 and CDR2 (germline): LGHNA, YNFKEQ. J lost 4 bases, V lost 0 bases, and 3 bases had no gene match. This CDR3 spans 15 amino acids. The CDR3 bases are TGTGCCAGCAGCCAAGATGGGGGGGGGTACAATGAGCAGTTCTTC. Protein product: CASSQDGGGYNEQFF.

This clonotype turned up a few times. This rearrangement joins TRBV20-1 to TRBJ1-2, with D possibly TRBD1 on 5 matching bases. The CDR3 has 13 amino acids. V shed 3 bases and J shed 0 bases, with 8 bases lying between them. Per germline, CDR1 DFQATT and CDR2 SNEGSKA (reference sequence). The CDR3 DNA sequence: TGCAGTGCTAGGGGGCCTTCTAACTATGGCTACACCTTC. Residues: CSARGPSNYGYTF.

Notes on this clonotype: A much bigger clone sits one base away, suggesting this may be a read error. This chain uses TRBV29-1 with TRBJ2-7; D call uncertain. Gene TRBJ2-4 matches the end of the DNA better, so the J call may be wrong. CDR3 length equals 11 residues. In germline, CDR1 is SQVTM, CDR2 ANQGSEA. DNA of the CDR3: TGCAGCGGTTTCAGAGAAAACATTCAGTACTTC. The encoded protein is CSGFRENIQYF.

V is TRBV29-1 and J is TRBJ2-6; D unresolved. Trimming cost V 4 bases and J 2 bases, with 12 bases left between them. Germline-derived CDR1 and CDR2 are SQVTM and ANQGSEA. There are 15 residues in the CDR3. The CDR3: CSVGLKSTGANVLTF. DNA for the CDR3: TGCAGCGTTGGCCTAAAGTCCACTGGGGCCAACGTCCTGACTTTC.

The rearrangement links TRBV27 to TRBJ2-3, with a tentative D call TRBD2 (6 bases). V lost 5 bases and J lost 2, with 14 bases in between. CDR3 size: 15 residues. Germline assignment: CDR1 MNHEY and CDR2 SMNVEV (reference sequence). The CDR3 region is CASSQYGRDTDTQYF. The DNA for the CDR3 is TGTGCCAGCAGTCAATACGGGAGAGACACAGATACGCAGTATTTT.

V gene TRBV2 combines with J gene TRBJ1-2; no clear D. This CDR3 region has 15 residues. CDR1 SNHLY and CDR2 FYNNEI come from the germline V gene. Deletions cut 6 bases from V and 4 bases from J, with 18 bases between. CDR3 in DNA: TGTGCCAGCAGCCTATCTTCCGGAGACGTCTATGGCTACACCTTC. The encoded protein is CASSLSSGDVYGYTF.

This clonotype was seen many times. The chain has TRBV12-3 or TRBV12-4 and TRBJ1-2; D is unclear. The CDR3 sequence is 13 residues long. V dropped 3 bases and J dropped 4 bases, with 9 bases sitting between them. This CDR3 reads CASSFSSGYGYTF. CDR3 DNA sequence: TGTGCCAGCAGTTTTTCATCGGGCTATGGCTACACCTTC.

The chain has TRBV6-1 and TRBJ2-1; 8 nucleotides align to TRBD1. Germline-derived CDR1 and CDR2 are MNHNS and SASEGT. The trim removed 8 bases at V and 9 bases at J, leaving 12 bases unmatched. This CDR3 region has 14 residues. The CDR3 reads CASFLRQGQGEQFF. The CDR3 nucleotides are TGTGCCAGCTTTCTCCGACAGGGGCAGGGTGAGCAGTTCTTC.

The V gene is TRBV20-1, the J gene TRBJ2-1, with D perhaps TRBD1 or TRBD2 (6 bases each). Germline V gives CDR1 DFQATT, CDR2 SNEGSKA (reference sequence). The CDR3 has 14 residues. The ends were cut back, 3 bases at V and 7 bases at J, with 16 bases in the middle. The CDR3, as DNA: TGCAGTGCTAGTAGGGTGGGGGCGGGGAATGAGCAGTTCTTC. Encoded protein: CSASRVGAGNEQFF.

The chain has TRBV29-1 and TRBJ1-4; D is unclear. Looked up from germline, CDR1 is SQVTM and CDR2 is ANQGSEA. This CDR3 has 10 amino acids. V lost 5 bases and J 8 bases, leaving 6 bases between the germline ends. The DNA for the CDR3 is TGCAGCGTTCTTAGCGAAAAACTGTTTTTT. Its translation: CSVLSEKLFF.

This clonotype was seen a handful of times. The J gene is TRBJ2-5, the V gene TRBV20-1; TRBD2 matches 12 bases. The CDR3 has 16 residues. The J segment lost 4 bases and the V segment lost 3 bases, leaving 9 bases of the junction unmatched. Germline V lookup: CDR1 DFQATT, CDR2 SNEGSKA (reference sequence). CDR3 protein: CSARGRLAGVPETQYF. In DNA form, the CDR3 reads TGCAGTGCTAGGGGACGACTAGCGGGAGTACCAGAGACCCAGTACTTC.